These 10 T cell receptor beta chains were all obtained from the same sample, sequenced in a study of shared clonotypes between healthy human individuals. Profiling relied on immunoSEQ multiplex PCR, and the TCRdb table lists in-frame clones only, not all of them. Counted here are about 2.1 million clones, 90% to 95% occurring once; the ten biggest clones make up less than 2%. CD45RO-negative, CCR7-positively selected cells formed the naive CD8 fraction, excluding terminally differentiated effector memory CD45RA+ cells. Sequenced material: naive CD8+ T cells from PBMCs. These receptors all come from a young man in good health. Some clones in this sample may be carry-over from other donors' samples.

The count of this clone is one. The V call is TRBV27, the J call TRBJ1-5; a weak D match, TRBD1 (5 bases). Looked up from germline, CDR1 is MNHEY and CDR2 is SMNVEV (reference sequence). Trimming stripped 1 base from V and 6 bases from J, with 13 bases between. The CDR3 runs 15 residues. CDR3 loop: CASSLFPGFPQPQHF. DNA of the CDR3: TGTGCCAGCAGTTTATTCCCAGGGTTTCCTCAGCCCCAGCATTTT.

The chain links TRBV4-2 to TRBJ2-5, with D perhaps given as TRBD1 or TRBD2 (7 bases each). The CDR3 has 13 amino acids. Germline V gene sequence: CDR1 LGHNA, CDR2 YNFKEQ. V lost 6 bases and J lost 5, with 13 bases in between. The DNA for the CDR3 is TGTGCCAGCAGACACAGGGGAGGGGAGACCCAGTACTTC. It is translated as CASRHRGGETQYF.

On this clone itself: The junction departs from the called germline gene at one end, perhaps through a read error. The rearrangement uses TRBV13 and TRBJ1-2; weak D call: TRBD1 (6 bases). In germline, CDR1 is PRHDT, CDR2 FYEKMQ (reference sequence). The CDR3 covers 12 residues. The CDR3 loop reads CASSPRTAPPFF. The DNA for the CDR3 is TGTGCCAGCAGCCCTAGGACAGCCCCACCATTCTTC.

The rearrangement links TRBV6-1 to TRBJ1-5; D uncertain. CDR1 MNHNS and CDR2 SASEGT come from the germline V gene. The ends were cut back, 3 bases at V and 7 bases at J, with 1 base in the middle. The CDR3 totals 10 residues. The CDR3, as DNA: TGTGCCAGCAGTGACCAGCCCCAGCATTTT. It translates to CASSDQPQHF.

The V and J genes are TRBV7-3 and TRBJ2-1; TRBD2 matches at 8 bases. Germline CDR1 and CDR2: SGHTA and FQGTGA. This CDR3 contains 15 residues. Losses at the gene ends were 2 bases for V and 9 bases for J; bases not matched to a gene: 9. The CDR3 sequence is CASSLLDGRAGEQFF. Here the CDR3 DNA reads TGTGCCAGCAGCTTATTAGACGGGAGGGCCGGTGAGCAGTTCTTC.

This chain uses TRBV28 with TRBJ1-5; D perhaps matches TRBD1 (6 bases). V was trimmed by 0 bases and J by 2 bases, leaving 17 bases between them. The CDR3 consists of 18 residues. Germline lookup yields CDR1 MDHEN and CDR2 SYDVKM. CDR3 loop: CASSLWGQGPIRNQPQHF. In DNA form, the CDR3 reads TGTGCCAGCAGTTTATGGGGCCAGGGGCCTATACGCAATCAGCCCCAGCATTTT.

This clone has more than one count but fewer than ten. The CDR3 loop is CASSSGNTIYF. CDR3 nucleotides: TGTGCCAGTAGTTCTGGAAACACCATATATTTT. The V call is TRBV19, the J call TRBJ1-3; D not certain. The CDR3 extends over 11 amino acids. Germline V gives CDR1 LNHDA, CDR2 SQIVND (reference sequence). V lost 5 bases and J 1 base, leaving 0 bases between the germline ends.

The J gene is TRBJ2-7, the V gene TRBV7-9; D is undetermined. This CDR3 is 12 amino acids long. From germline, CDR1 is SEHNR and CDR2 FQNEAQ (reference sequence). Deletions cut 5 bases from V and 3 bases from J, with 8 bases between. The CDR3 spells CASSPFLYEQYF. The CDR3 nucleotides are TGTGCCAGCAGCCCCTTCCTCTACGAGCAGTACTTC.

This chain uses TRBV10-1 with TRBJ2-4; TRBD1 might be the D (6 bases). CDR1 is WNHNN and CDR2 is SYGVQD in the germline V gene (reference sequence). Trimming shortened V by 3 bases and J by 1 base, and 13 bases separated the two germline ends. The CDR3 extends over 16 amino acids. CDR3 protein: CASSDGGLGAKNIQYF. Here the CDR3 DNA reads TGCGCCAGCAGTGATGGGGGCCTGGGTGCCAAAAACATTCAGTACTTC.

This clone appeared a single time. V gene TRBV4-2 combines with J gene TRBJ2-1; 11 bases line up with TRBD2. V lost 4 bases and J lost 0; bases outside the gene matches: 5. From germline, CDR1 is LGHNA and CDR2 YNFKEQ. The CDR3 spans 17 residues. The CDR3 region is CASSLGTSGSSYNEQFF. The CDR3 DNA reads as TGTGCCAGCAGCCTTGGGACTAGCGGAAGCTCCTACAATGAGCAGTTCTTC.